Below are 3 T cell receptor beta chains sequenced from a single sample in a study of beta chain features in type 1 diabetes. Study findings and constraints: TCRB CDR3 length was moderately but significantly reduced in all four CD4+ subsets of Type 1 diabetes patients.

What was sequenced were expressed TCRB transcripts, since all of the isolated RNA had been reverse transcribed. The protocol was immunoSEQ multiplex PCR, while the TCRdb copy is restricted to in-frame clones and leaves out a portion. The sample gives about 140,000 clones, roughly an eighth of which show up once; 1% to 1.5% is in the top ten. Their antigens remain unidentified. Sequencing used central memory CD4+ T cells from blood. The receptors originated from a man between 18 and 29 years old with type 1 diabetes.

V is TRBV11-2 and J is TRBJ2-7, with 8 bases that match TRBD1. CDR3 length: 14 amino acids. V shed 5 bases, J shed 5 bases, and the junction held 8 bases outside the gene matches. The germline V gene encodes CDR1 SGHAT and CDR2 FQNNGV. This chain's CDR3 is CASSATTGVHEQYF. CDR3 coding DNA: TGTGCCAGCAGCGCGACGACAGGGGTCCACGAGCAGTACTTC.

This sequence joins TRBV5-1 and TRBJ1-4, with TRBD1 matching over 8 bases. Germline values: CDR1 SGHRS, CDR2 YFSETQ. V was clipped by 4 bases and J by 2 bases; unmatched bases: 7. CDR3 length equals 16 residues. CDR3 nucleotide sequence: TGCGCCAGCAGCCTCGGGACAGGAGCTACTAATGAAAAACTGTTTTTT. Residues: CASSLGTGATNEKLFF.

This clone was counted at least ten times. The chain employs TRBV7-2 and TRBJ1-2; possibly TRBD1 for D (6 bases). Trimming left V 1 base short and J 3 bases short, with 12 bases between. The CDR3 spans 15 residues. Germline assignment: CDR1 SGHTA and CDR2 FQGNSA. CDR3 amino acids: CASSLGAGQDYGYTF. CDR3 coding DNA: TGTGCCAGCAGCTTAGGGGCGGGACAAGACTATGGCTACACCTTC.